This is a list of T cell receptor beta chains from one sample in a study of radiotherapy plus CTLA-4 blockade in lung cancer. Profiling relied on immunoSEQ multiplex PCR, and the TCRdb table lists in-frame clones only, not all of them. The sample lists tens of thousands of clones, around 80% occurring once. Material: peripheral blood, obtained from a patient treated with radiotherapy plus ipilimumab. The origin of the receptors is a human donor with non-small cell lung cancer who had a partial response to radiotherapy plus ipilimumab. Each CDR3 is given with its conserved first and last residue. D genes are given only for firm matches. Clone size is stated in some rows and not others, as once, few, many or a class when expanded.

j_gene | d_gene | v_gene | abundance | CDR3aa
TRBJ2-7 | TRBD1 | TRBV7-2 | . | CASSLGTGTYEQYF
TRBJ2-1 | TRBD1 | TRBV10-1 | . | CASSESTGGEQFF
TRBJ2-7 | TRBD1 | TRBV11-1 | few | CASSLVTGVNYEQYF
TRBJ2-5 | . | TRBV9 | . | CASSVGLEGAFPETQYF
TRBJ2-7 | . | TRBV6-5 | once | CASSYFFSFPAYEQYF
TRBJ1-5 | TRBD1 | TRBV12-5 | . | CASGLVQGGFGNQPQHF
TRBJ1-6 | TRBD1 | TRBV25-1 | . | CASSETRGQAGSPLHF
TRBJ2-2 | TRBD1 | TRBV19 | . | CASSIRTGSTGELFF
TRBJ1-6 | . | TRBV6-1 | . | CASSPGVAYNSPLHF
TRBJ1-3 | . | TRBV6-1 | . | CASSESAGPGNTIYF
TRBJ2-3 | . | TRBV15 | few | CATSRPTGSTQYF
TRBJ2-2 | . | TRBV9 | . | CASSVDGGGTGELFF
TRBJ1-4 | TRBD1 | TRBV12-5 | . | CASGKGQGDEKLFF
TRBJ1-2 | . | TRBV6-6 | . | CASTTPSTANYGYTF
TRBJ2-7 | TRBD2 | TRBV7-8 | few | CASSLAGLAALTYEQYF
TRBJ2-2 | TRBD1 | TRBV7-2 | . | CASSPQGQGSGELFF
TRBJ1-2 | . | TRBV10-1 | . | CASSRQQNYGYTF